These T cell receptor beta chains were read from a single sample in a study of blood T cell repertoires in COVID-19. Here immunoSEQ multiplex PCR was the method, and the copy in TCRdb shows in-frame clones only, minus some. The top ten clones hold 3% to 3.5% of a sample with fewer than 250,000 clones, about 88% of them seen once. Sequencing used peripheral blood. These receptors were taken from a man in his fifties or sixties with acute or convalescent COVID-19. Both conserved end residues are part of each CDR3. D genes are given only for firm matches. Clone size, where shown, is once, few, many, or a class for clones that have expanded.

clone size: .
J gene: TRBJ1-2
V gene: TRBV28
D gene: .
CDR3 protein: CASSFSANGYTF
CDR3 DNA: TGTGCCAGCAGTTTTAGTGCGAATGGCTACACCTTC

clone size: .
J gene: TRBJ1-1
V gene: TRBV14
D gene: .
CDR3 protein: CASSQGSRAGANTEAFF
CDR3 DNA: TGTGCCAGCAGCCAAGGTTCGAGGGCAGGGGCCAACACTGAAGCTTTCTTT

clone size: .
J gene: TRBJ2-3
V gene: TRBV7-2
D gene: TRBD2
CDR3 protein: CASSVSGGAIDTQYF
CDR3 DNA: TGTGCCAGCAGCGTTAGCGGGGGGGCCATAGATACGCAGTATTTT

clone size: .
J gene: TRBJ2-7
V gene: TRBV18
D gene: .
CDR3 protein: CASSPLQGYEQYF
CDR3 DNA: TGTGCCAGCTCACCACTGCAGGGCTACGAGCAGTACTTC

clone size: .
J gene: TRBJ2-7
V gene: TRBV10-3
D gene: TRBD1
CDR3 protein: CAISSGTGWNEQYF
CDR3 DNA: TGTGCCATCAGTAGCGGGACAGGGTGGAACGAGCAGTACTTC

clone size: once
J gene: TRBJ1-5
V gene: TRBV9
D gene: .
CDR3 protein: CASNSGETNQPQHF
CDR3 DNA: TGTGCCAGCAACTCCGGGGAAACCAATCAGCCCCAGCATTTT

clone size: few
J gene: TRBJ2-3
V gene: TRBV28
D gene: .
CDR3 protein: CASSFAGPSTDTQYF
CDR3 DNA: TGTGCCAGCAGTTTCGCGGGACCTAGCACAGATACGCAGTATTTT

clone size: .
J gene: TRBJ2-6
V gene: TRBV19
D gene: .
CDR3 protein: CASRLQGRANVLTF
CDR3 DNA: TGTGCCAGTAGGCTACAGGGTCGGGCCAACGTCCTGACTTTC

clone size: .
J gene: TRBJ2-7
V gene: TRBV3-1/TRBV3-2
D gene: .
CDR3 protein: CASSLPWGLEQYF
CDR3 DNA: TGTGCCAGCAGCCTCCCGTGGGGCCTCGAGCAGTACTTC

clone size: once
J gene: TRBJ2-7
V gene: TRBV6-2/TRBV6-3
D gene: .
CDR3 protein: CASSYVGAGRYEQYF
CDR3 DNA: TGTGCCAGCAGTTACGTGGGGGCAGGGCGCTACGAGCAGTACTTC

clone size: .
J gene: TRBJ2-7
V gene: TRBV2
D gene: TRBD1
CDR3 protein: CASRRGTGGAYEQYF
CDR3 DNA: TGTGCCAGCAGGAGGGGGACAGGGGGTGCCTACGAGCAGTACTTC

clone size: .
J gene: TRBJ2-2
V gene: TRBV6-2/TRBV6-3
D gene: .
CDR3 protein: CASSSYRGRDLSGELFF
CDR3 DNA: TGTGCCAGCAGTTCCTACAGGGGGAGGGACCTGTCCGGGGAGCTGTTTTTT

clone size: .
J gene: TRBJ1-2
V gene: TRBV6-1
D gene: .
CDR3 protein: CASSEDFTVLHGYTF
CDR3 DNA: TGTGCCAGCAGTGAAGACTTCACAGTCTTGCATGGCTACACCTTC

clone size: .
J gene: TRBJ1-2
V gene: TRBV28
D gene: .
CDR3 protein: CASSLTWSGGYTF
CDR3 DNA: TGTGCCAGCAGTTTAACCTGGAGCGGTGGCTACACCTTC

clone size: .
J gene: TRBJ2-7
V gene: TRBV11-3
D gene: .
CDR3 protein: CASSLEGQADEQYF
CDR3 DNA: TGTGCCAGCAGCTTAGAGGGCCAGGCCGACGAGCAGTACTTC

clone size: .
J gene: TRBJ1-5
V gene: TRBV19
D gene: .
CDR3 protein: CASRPDPEGQPQHF
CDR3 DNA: TGTGCCAGTAGGCCCGACCCCGAGGGTCAGCCCCAGCATTTT

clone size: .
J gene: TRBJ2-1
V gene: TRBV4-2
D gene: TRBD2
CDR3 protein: CASSQDPLAGAYYNEQFF
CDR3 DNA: TGTGCCAGCAGCCAAGATCCCCTAGCGGGGGCCTACTACAATGAGCAGTTCTTC

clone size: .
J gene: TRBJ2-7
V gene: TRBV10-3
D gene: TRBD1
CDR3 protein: CAILGQGDYEQYF
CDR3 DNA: TGTGCCATCCTAGGGCAGGGGGACTACGAGCAGTACTTC

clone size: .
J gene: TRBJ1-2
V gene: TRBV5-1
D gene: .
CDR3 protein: CASRDWDTDGYTF
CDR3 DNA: TGCGCCAGCAGGGATTGGGACACCGATGGCTACACCTTC

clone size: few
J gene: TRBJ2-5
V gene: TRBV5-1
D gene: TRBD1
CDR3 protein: CASSVGGQDETQYF
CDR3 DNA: TGCGCCAGCAGCGTAGGAGGACAGGACGAGACCCAGTACTTC

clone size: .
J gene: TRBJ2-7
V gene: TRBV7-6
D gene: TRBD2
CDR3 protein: CASSTRTSGYSYEQYF
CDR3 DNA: TGTGCCAGCAGCACTAGGACTAGCGGCTACTCCTACGAGCAGTACTTC

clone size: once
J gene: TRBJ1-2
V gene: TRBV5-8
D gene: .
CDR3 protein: CASSLGLEDNYGYTF
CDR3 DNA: TGTGCCAGCAGCTTGGGTCTGGAGGATAACTATGGCTACACCTTC

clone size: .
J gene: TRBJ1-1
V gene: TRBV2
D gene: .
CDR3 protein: CASRKGGSNTEAFF
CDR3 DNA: TGTGCCAGCAGGAAGGGAGGGTCGAACACTGAAGCTTTCTTT

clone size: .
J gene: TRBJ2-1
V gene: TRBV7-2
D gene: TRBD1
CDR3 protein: CASSLAPPGQPYNEQFF
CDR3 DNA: TGTGCCAGCAGCTTAGCCCCACCGGGACAGCCTTACAATGAGCAGTTCTTC

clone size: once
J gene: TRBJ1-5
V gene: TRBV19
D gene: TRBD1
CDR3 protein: CASSINEGAGSGNQPQHF
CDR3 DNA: TGTGCCAGTAGTATAAACGAGGGGGCCGGTAGTGGCAATCAGCCCCAGCATTTT

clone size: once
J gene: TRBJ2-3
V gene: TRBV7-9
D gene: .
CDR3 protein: CASSPMGGSTDTQYF
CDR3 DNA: TGTGCCAGCAGCCCCATGGGAGGTAGCACAGATACGCAGTATTTT

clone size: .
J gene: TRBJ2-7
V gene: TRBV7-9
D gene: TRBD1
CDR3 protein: CASSSATGTGTSYEQYF
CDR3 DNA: TGTGCCAGCAGCTCCGCTACCGGGACAGGGACCTCCTACGAGCAGTACTTC

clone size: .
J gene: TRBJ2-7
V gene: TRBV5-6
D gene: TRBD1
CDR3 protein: CASSPDRGRKAYEQYF
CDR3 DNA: TGTGCCAGCAGCCCCGACAGGGGGCGCAAAGCTTACGAGCAGTACTTC

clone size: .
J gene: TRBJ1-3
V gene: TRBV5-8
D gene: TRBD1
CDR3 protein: CASSPAGRQGPGNTIYF
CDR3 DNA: TGTGCCAGCAGCCCGGCGGGGCGACAGGGGCCTGGAAACACCATATATTTT

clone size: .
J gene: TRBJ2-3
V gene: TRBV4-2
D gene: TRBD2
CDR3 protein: CASSQLGVAGVDTQYF
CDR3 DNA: TGTGCCAGCAGCCAACTTGGGGTCGCGGGGGTGGATACGCAGTATTTT

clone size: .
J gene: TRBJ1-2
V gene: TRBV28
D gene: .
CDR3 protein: CAAEERNYGYTF
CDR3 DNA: TGTGCCGCAGAGGAGCGTAACTATGGCTACACCTTC

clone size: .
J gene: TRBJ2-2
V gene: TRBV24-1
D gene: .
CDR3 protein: CATSEQGSNTGELFF
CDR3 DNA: TGTGCCACCAGTGAACAGGGTTCGAACACCGGGGAGCTGTTTTTT

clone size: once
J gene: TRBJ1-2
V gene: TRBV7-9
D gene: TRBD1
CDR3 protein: CASSLGGQGVVYGYTF
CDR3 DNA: TGTGCCAGCAGCTTAGGGGGACAGGGAGTGGTCTATGGCTACACCTTC

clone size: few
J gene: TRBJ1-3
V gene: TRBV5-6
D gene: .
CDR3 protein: CASSLEGWSGASGNTIYF
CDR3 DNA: TGTGCCAGCAGCTTGGAGGGCTGGTCAGGGGCCTCTGGAAACACCATATATTTT

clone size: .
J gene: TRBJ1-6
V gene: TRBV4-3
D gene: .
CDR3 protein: CASSQEANQVRAPLHF
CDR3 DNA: TGCGCCAGCAGCCAAGAAGCCAACCAGGTGAGAGCACCCCTCCACTTT

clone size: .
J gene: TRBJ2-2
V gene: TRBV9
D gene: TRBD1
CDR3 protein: CASRGQGTKTGELFF
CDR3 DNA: TGTGCCAGCAGGGGACAGGGGACAAAGACCGGGGAGCTGTTTTTT

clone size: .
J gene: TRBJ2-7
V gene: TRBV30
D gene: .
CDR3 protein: CAWSPGGYEQYF
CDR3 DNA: TGTGCCTGGAGTCCCGGGGGCTACGAGCAGTACTTC

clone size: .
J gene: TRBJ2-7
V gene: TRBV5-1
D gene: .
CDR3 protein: CASSPDNYEQYF
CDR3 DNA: TGCGCCAGCAGCCCCGACAACTACGAGCAGTACTTC

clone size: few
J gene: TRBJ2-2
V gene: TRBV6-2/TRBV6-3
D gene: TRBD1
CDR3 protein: CASSDRQGSGELFF
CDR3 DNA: TGTGCCAGCAGCGACAGACAGGGTTCCGGGGAGCTGTTTTTT

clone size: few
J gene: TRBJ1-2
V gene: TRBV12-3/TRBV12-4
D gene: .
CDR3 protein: CASSSGVIYGYTF
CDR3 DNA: TGTGCCAGCAGTTCCGGGGTCATCTATGGCTACACCTTC

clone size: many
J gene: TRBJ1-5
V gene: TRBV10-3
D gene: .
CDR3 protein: CAISDFPRDMREQPQHF
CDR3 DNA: TGTGCCATCAGTGATTTCCCCCGGGATATGCGGGAACAGCCCCAGCATTTT

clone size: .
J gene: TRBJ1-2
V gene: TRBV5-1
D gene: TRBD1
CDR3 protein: CASSNGQGIYGYTF
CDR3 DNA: TGCGCCAGCAGCAATGGACAGGGGATCTATGGCTACACCTTC

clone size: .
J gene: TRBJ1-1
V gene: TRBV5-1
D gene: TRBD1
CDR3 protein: CASSTGTGGTEAFF
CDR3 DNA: TGCGCCAGCAGCACCGGGACAGGGGGAACTGAAGCTTTCTTT

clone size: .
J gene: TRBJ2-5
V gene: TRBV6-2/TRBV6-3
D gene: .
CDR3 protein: CASSPPGETQYF
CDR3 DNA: TGTGCCAGCAGCCCACCGGGGGAGACCCAGTACTTC

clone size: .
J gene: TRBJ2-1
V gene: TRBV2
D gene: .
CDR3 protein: CASRPPGHLDYNEQFF
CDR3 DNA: TGTGCCAGCAGACCGCCCGGACACCTAGATTACAATGAGCAGTTCTTC

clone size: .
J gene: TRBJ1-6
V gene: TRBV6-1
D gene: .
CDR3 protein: CASSEAFPGQGGSPLHF
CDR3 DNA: TGTGCCAGCAGTGAAGCTTTTCCCGGGCAGGGCGGCTCACCCCTCCACTTT

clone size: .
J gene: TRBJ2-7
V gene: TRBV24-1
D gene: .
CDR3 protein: CATREQGYEQYF
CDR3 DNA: TGTGCCACCAGAGAACAGGGCTACGAGCAGTACTTC

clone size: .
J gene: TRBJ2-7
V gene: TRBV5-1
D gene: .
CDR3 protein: CASRVQGTQPEQYF
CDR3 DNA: TGCGCCAGCAGAGTTCAGGGTACTCAACCCGAGCAGTACTTC

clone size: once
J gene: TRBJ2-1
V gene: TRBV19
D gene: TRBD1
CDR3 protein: CASSIAGTGGNEQFF
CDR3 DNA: TGTGCCAGTAGTATAGCCGGGACAGGGGGCAATGAGCAGTTCTTC

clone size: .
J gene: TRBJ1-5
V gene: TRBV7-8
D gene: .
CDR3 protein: CASSPEVAGMSNQPQHF
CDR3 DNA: TGTGCCAGCAGCCCCGAGGTTGCGGGGATGAGCAATCAGCCCCAGCATTTT

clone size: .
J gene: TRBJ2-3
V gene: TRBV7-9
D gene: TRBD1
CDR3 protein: CASSQWTGRTDTQYF
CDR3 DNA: TGTGCCAGCAGCCAATGGACAGGTCGCACAGATACGCAGTATTTT

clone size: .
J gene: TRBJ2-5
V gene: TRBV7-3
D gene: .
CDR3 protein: CASSLTSRESQYF
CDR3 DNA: TGTGCCAGCAGCTTAACATCCCGGGAGTCCCAGTACTTC

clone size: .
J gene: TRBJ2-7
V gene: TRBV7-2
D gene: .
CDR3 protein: CASSFGPSPPPYEQYF
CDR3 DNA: TGTGCCAGCAGCTTCGGTCCATCACCTCCCCCCTACGAGCAGTACTTC

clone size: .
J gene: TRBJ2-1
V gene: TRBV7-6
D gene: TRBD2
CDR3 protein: CASSLVVAGGASNEQFF
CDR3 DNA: TGTGCCAGCAGCTTAGTTGTAGCGGGGGGGGCCTCCAATGAGCAGTTCTTC

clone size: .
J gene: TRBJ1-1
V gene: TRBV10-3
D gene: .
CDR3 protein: CAISEPGGTEAFF
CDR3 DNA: TGTGCCATCAGTGAGCCGGGGGGCACTGAAGCTTTCTTT